The source of this T cell receptor beta chain is a study of T cell responses to AZD1222 COVID-19 vaccine. CDR3 size: 14 residues. Germline V CDR1 and CDR2: LNHDA, SQIVND (reference sequence). Trimming removed 5 bases from V and 3 bases from J, with 13 bases in between. This clone has only one observation. Generated by immunoSEQ multiplex PCR, the TCRdb table keeps only in-frame clones and is missing some. This sample carries 150,000 to 160,000 clones, 70% to 90% of them seen once, and the ten largest clones take more than 5.5%. The sequenced sample was peripheral blood, obtained on day 0 of MenACWY control vaccination. This receptor was obtained from an adult in good health. This sequence joins TRBV19 and TRBJ1-2, with D possibly being TRBD1 (6 bases). DNA of the CDR3: TGTGCCAGTAGTCTCCTTGGGACATACTATGGCTACACCTTC. Translated: CASSLLGTYYGYTF.